This TCR beta chain was identified during a study of radiotherapy plus CTLA-4 blockade in lung cancer. With 1 base removed from V and 1 base from J, the gap between germline ends came to 5 bases. Germline lookup yields CDR1 MDHEN and CDR2 SYDVKM. The CDR3 runs to 13 residues. Data came from immunoSEQ multiplex PCR; TCRdb stores just in-frame clones and leaves some out. The sample carries tens of thousands of clones, 60% to 80% recorded once. The chain carries TRBV28 and TRBJ2-7; D is undetermined. The TCR sequence derives from a human donor with non-small cell lung cancer who had stable disease on radiotherapy plus ipilimumab. Material: peripheral blood, obtained from a patient treated with radiotherapy plus ipilimumab. The CDR3 nucleotides are TGTGCCAGCAGTTTATACTCATCCTACGAGCAGTACGTC. Translated: CASSLYSSYEQYV.